This is a list of T cell receptor beta chains from one sample in a study of T-cell memory formation after mild COVID-19. TCRdb recomputed calls from the 5' RACE reads with MiXCR, one row per CDR3 protein. The sample holds approximately 480,000 distinct CDR3 sequences; about 20% are singletons and the top ten take 12%. Sequencing was carried out using PBMCs or a T cell subset sorted from them (not recorded which). The receptors derive from an adult woman who had mild COVID-19 (a few samples of this study predate the infection). Cell type and time point are not known. CDR3s include the opening cysteine and the closing phenylalanine or tryptophan. Fields, in order: J gene, D gene, V gene, clone size, CDR3 protein, CDR3 DNA. The D gene is left open where the match is weak. Size values are once, few and many counts, or a class for expanded clones, and some rows have none.

J gene: TRBJ2-1
D gene: TRBD1
V gene: TRBV5-1
clone size: -
CDR3 protein: CASSLGTGGPYNEQFF
CDR3 DNA: TGCGCCAGCAGCTTGGGTACAGGGGGTCCCTACAATGAGCAGTTCTTC

J gene: TRBJ2-7
D gene: -
V gene: TRBV20-1
clone size: -
CDR3 protein: CSFARAGDEQYF
CDR3 DNA: TGCTCATTCGCGAGGGCCGGTGACGAGCAGTACTTC

J gene: TRBJ1-4
D gene: -
V gene: TRBV5-1
clone size: few
CDR3 protein: CASRRQDEKLFF
CDR3 DNA: TGCGCCAGCAGAAGACAGGATGAAAAACTGTTTTTT

J gene: TRBJ1-4
D gene: TRBD1
V gene: TRBV20-1
clone size: -
CDR3 protein: CSALGRTGIKKLFF
CDR3 DNA: TGCAGTGCTCTAGGAAGGACAGGGATTAAAAAACTGTTTTTT

J gene: TRBJ2-1
D gene: -
V gene: TRBV20-1
clone size: many
CDR3 protein: CSASVPPLNEQFF
CDR3 DNA: TGCAGTGCTAGCGTCCCCCCTCTTAATGAGCAGTTCTTC

J gene: TRBJ2-1
D gene: -
V gene: TRBV20-1
clone size: -
CDR3 protein: CSARGGAIGNEQFF
CDR3 DNA: TGCAGTGCTAGGGGTGGGGCCATAGGGAATGAGCAGTTCTTC

J gene: TRBJ2-5
D gene: -
V gene: TRBV5-4
clone size: few
CDR3 protein: CASSLDNLVRGGETQYF
CDR3 DNA: TGTGCCAGCAGCTTGGACAACCTTGTCAGGGGCGGAGAGACCCAGTACTTC

J gene: TRBJ2-2
D gene: -
V gene: TRBV14
clone size: -
CDR3 protein: CASSQDRSGELFF
CDR3 DNA: TGTGCCAGCAGCCAAGATAGATCCGGGGAGCTGTTTTTT

J gene: TRBJ2-7
D gene: -
V gene: TRBV7-9
clone size: few
CDR3 protein: CASSPEGSYEQYF
CDR3 DNA: TGTGCCAGCAGCCCAGAGGGTTCCTACGAGCAGTACTTC

J gene: TRBJ2-3
D gene: TRBD1
V gene: TRBV18
clone size: -
CDR3 protein: CASSRGQPTDTQYF
CDR3 DNA: TGTGCCAGCTCACGGGGACAGCCCACAGATACGCAGTATTTT

J gene: TRBJ2-7
D gene: -
V gene: TRBV20-1
clone size: -
CDR3 protein: CSARPGGGAYEQYF
CDR3 DNA: TGCAGTGCTAGACCGGGGGGCGGGGCCTACGAGCAGTACTTC

J gene: TRBJ2-4
D gene: TRBD1
V gene: TRBV2
clone size: many
CDR3 protein: CASSEGRDRKNIQYF
CDR3 DNA: TGTGCCAGCAGTGAAGGTCGGGACAGAAAAAACATTCAGTACTTC

J gene: TRBJ2-7
D gene: -
V gene: TRBV14
clone size: few
CDR3 protein: CASSNQGIIYEQYF
CDR3 DNA: TGTGCCAGCAGCAATCAGGGAATCATCTACGAGCAGTACTTC

J gene: TRBJ2-3
D gene: -
V gene: TRBV19
clone size: -
CDR3 protein: CASTPDGTTDTQYF
CDR3 DNA: TGTGCCAGTACCCCTGACGGGACCACAGATACGCAGTATTTT

J gene: TRBJ2-3
D gene: TRBD2
V gene: TRBV7-9
clone size: -
CDR3 protein: CASSSISGGATDTQYF
CDR3 DNA: TGTGCCAGCAGCTCGATTAGCGGGGGGGCCACAGATACGCAGTATTTT

J gene: TRBJ2-3
D gene: -
V gene: TRBV24-1
clone size: -
CDR3 protein: CATSDLPAGTDTQYF
CDR3 DNA: TGTGCCACCAGTGATTTGCCCGCAGGCACAGATACGCAGTATTTT

J gene: TRBJ1-2
D gene: -
V gene: TRBV6-2/TRBV6-3
clone size: -
CDR3 protein: CASSYSGAHYGYTF
CDR3 DNA: TGTGCCAGCAGTTACTCCGGGGCCCACTATGGCTACACCTTC

J gene: TRBJ1-1
D gene: TRBD1
V gene: TRBV20-1
clone size: few
CDR3 protein: CSARAPSIHRGVAFF
CDR3 DNA: TGCAGTGCTAGAGCACCCTCAATTCACAGGGGGGTAGCTTTCTTT

J gene: TRBJ2-1
D gene: TRBD2
V gene: TRBV2
clone size: few
CDR3 protein: CASSENVPSGGPASYNEQFF
CDR3 DNA: TGTGCCAGCAGTGAAAATGTGCCTAGCGGGGGGCCGGCGTCCTACAATGAGCAGTTCTTC

J gene: TRBJ2-3
D gene: TRBD2
V gene: TRBV19
clone size: -
CDR3 protein: CASSPREGWTQYF
CDR3 DNA: TGTGCCAGTAGTCCCCGGGAGGGTTGGACGCAGTATTTT

J gene: TRBJ2-7
D gene: -
V gene: TRBV5-1
clone size: -
CDR3 protein: CASSPERTYEQYF
CDR3 DNA: TGCGCCAGCAGCCCCGAGAGAACCTACGAGCAGTACTTC

J gene: TRBJ1-5
D gene: -
V gene: TRBV4-2
clone size: few
CDR3 protein: CASSHLGHRGPSDFFNGNQPQHF
CDR3 DNA: TGTGCCAGCAGCCACCTCGGACACCGGGGGCCTTCGGATTTCTTTAACGGCAATCAGCCCCAGCATTTT

J gene: TRBJ1-5
D gene: TRBD1
V gene: TRBV27
clone size: -
CDR3 protein: CASSYRGHQPQHF
CDR3 DNA: TGTGCCAGCAGTTACAGGGGGCATCAGCCCCAGCATTTT

J gene: TRBJ1-2
D gene: -
V gene: TRBV4-3
clone size: -
CDR3 protein: CLPGAPDGYTF
CDR3 DNA: TGCCTACCCGGGGCGCCGGATGGCTACACCTTC

J gene: TRBJ2-3
D gene: TRBD1
V gene: TRBV20-1
clone size: -
CDR3 protein: CSASAGTATDTQYF
CDR3 DNA: TGCAGTGCTAGCGCCGGGACAGCTACAGATACGCAGTATTTT

J gene: TRBJ1-1
D gene: -
V gene: TRBV6-5
clone size: -
CDR3 protein: CASSYSDSLNTEAFF
CDR3 DNA: TGTGCCAGCAGTTATTCAGACAGCCTGAACACTGAAGCTTTCTTT

J gene: TRBJ2-1
D gene: TRBD2
V gene: TRBV13
clone size: -
CDR3 protein: CASSTSPSGGPGEQFF
CDR3 DNA: TGTGCCAGCAGTACTTCACCTAGCGGGGGCCCGGGGGAGCAGTTCTTC

J gene: TRBJ1-6
D gene: -
V gene: TRBV7-2
clone size: -
CDR3 protein: CASSLGGGSGSPLHF
CDR3 DNA: TGTGCCAGCAGCTTAGGGGGGGGTTCGGGTTCACCCCTCCACTTT

J gene: TRBJ1-1
D gene: -
V gene: TRBV6-5
clone size: few
CDR3 protein: CASNEGGGAEAFF
CDR3 DNA: TGTGCCAGCAACGAGGGCGGGGGGGCTGAAGCTTTCTTT

J gene: TRBJ2-1
D gene: -
V gene: TRBV11-3
clone size: -
CDR3 protein: CASSSGTFLYNEQFF
CDR3 DNA: TGTGCCAGCAGCTCCGGGACTTTCCTGTACAATGAGCAGTTCTTC

J gene: TRBJ2-5
D gene: TRBD1
V gene: TRBV6-2/TRBV6-3
clone size: -
CDR3 protein: CASSFAGTGQETQYF
CDR3 DNA: TGTGCCAGCAGTTTCGCCGGGACAGGACAAGAGACCCAGTACTTC

J gene: TRBJ1-1
D gene: TRBD1
V gene: TRBV7-2
clone size: -
CDR3 protein: CASLPIQGAGTEAFF
CDR3 DNA: TGTGCCAGTCTCCCCATACAGGGGGCGGGGACTGAAGCTTTCTTT

J gene: TRBJ2-2
D gene: -
V gene: TRBV5-1
clone size: few
CDR3 protein: CASSTDGLNTGELFF
CDR3 DNA: TGCGCCAGCAGCACGGACGGGTTGAACACCGGGGAGCTGTTTTTT

J gene: TRBJ2-6
D gene: TRBD1
V gene: TRBV5-1
clone size: many
CDR3 protein: CASSRDRSSGANVLTF
CDR3 DNA: TGCGCCAGCAGCAGGGACAGAAGCTCTGGGGCCAACGTCCTGACTTTC

J gene: TRBJ1-1
D gene: -
V gene: TRBV5-1
clone size: -
CDR3 protein: CASSGFVQGTEAFF
CDR3 DNA: TGCGCCAGCAGCGGTTTTGTACAGGGCACTGAAGCTTTCTTT

J gene: TRBJ2-7
D gene: TRBD1
V gene: TRBV25-1
clone size: few
CDR3 protein: CASSPGTGRSYEQYF
CDR3 DNA: TGTGCCAGCAGCCCGGGGACAGGGCGATCCTACGAGCAGTACTTC

J gene: TRBJ2-3
D gene: -
V gene: TRBV29-1
clone size: few
CDR3 protein: CSVDKGGDLTDTQYF
CDR3 DNA: TGCAGCGTTGATAAGGGGGGGGACCTCACAGATACGCAGTATTTT

J gene: TRBJ2-7
D gene: -
V gene: TRBV7-9
clone size: few
CDR3 protein: CASQGGRYEQYF
CDR3 DNA: TGTGCCAGCCAGGGTGGAAGATACGAGCAGTACTTC

J gene: TRBJ2-1
D gene: TRBD2
V gene: TRBV15
clone size: -
CDR3 protein: CATSSGTSGRGLYNEQFF
CDR3 DNA: TGTGCCACCAGCTCCGGGACTAGCGGGAGGGGGCTGTACAATGAGCAGTTCTTC

J gene: TRBJ2-3
D gene: -
V gene: TRBV7-2
clone size: -
CDR3 protein: CASSAQDQSTQYF
CDR3 DNA: TGTGCCAGCAGCGCCCAAGACCAAAGCACGCAGTATTTT

J gene: TRBJ1-5
D gene: -
V gene: TRBV23-1
clone size: few
CDR3 protein: CASSQSKGIGNQPQHF
CDR3 DNA: TGCGCCAGCAGTCAATCGAAGGGCATCGGCAATCAGCCCCAGCATTTT

J gene: TRBJ2-3
D gene: -
V gene: TRBV7-8
clone size: few
CDR3 protein: CASSLVFSGARTDTQYF
CDR3 DNA: TGTGCCAGCAGCTTAGTTTTTTCGGGGGCTCGCACAGATACGCAGTATTTT

J gene: TRBJ1-1
D gene: -
V gene: TRBV12-3/TRBV12-4
clone size: -
CDR3 protein: CASSLGPERTEAFF
CDR3 DNA: TGTGCCAGCAGTTTAGGCCCGGAGAGGACTGAAGCTTTCTTT

J gene: TRBJ1-2
D gene: -
V gene: TRBV19
clone size: -
CDR3 protein: CASKLSTRDLYYGYTF
CDR3 DNA: TGTGCCAGTAAATTATCGACCAGGGACCTTTATTATGGCTACACCTTC

J gene: TRBJ1-6
D gene: -
V gene: TRBV19
clone size: -
CDR3 protein: CASMGHAINSPLHF
CDR3 DNA: TGTGCCAGCATGGGACATGCGATTAATTCACCCCTCCACTTT

J gene: TRBJ2-1
D gene: -
V gene: TRBV7-9
clone size: few
CDR3 protein: CASSPGAREQFF
CDR3 DNA: TGTGCCAGCAGCCCCGGGGCTCGAGAGCAGTTCTTC

J gene: TRBJ2-7
D gene: -
V gene: TRBV7-8
clone size: -
CDR3 protein: CASSVRQNPYEQYF
CDR3 DNA: TGTGCCAGCAGCGTAAGACAGAATCCCTACGAGCAGTACTTC

J gene: TRBJ2-1
D gene: TRBD2
V gene: TRBV7-2
clone size: many
CDR3 protein: CASSLDSGSSYNEQFF
CDR3 DNA: TGTGCCAGCAGCCTTGATAGCGGGAGCTCCTACAATGAGCAGTTCTTC

J gene: TRBJ2-5
D gene: -
V gene: TRBV9
clone size: -
CDR3 protein: CASSVGGPGETQYF
CDR3 DNA: TGTGCCAGCAGCGTAGGGGGACCGGGAGAGACCCAGTACTTC

J gene: TRBJ2-5
D gene: -
V gene: TRBV4-3
clone size: few
CDR3 protein: CASSQFGTTQETQYF
CDR3 DNA: TGCGCCAGCAGCCAATTCGGGACCACCCAAGAGACCCAGTACTTC

J gene: TRBJ2-7
D gene: -
V gene: TRBV7-8
clone size: -
CDR3 protein: CASPPWGEQYF
CDR3 DNA: TGTGCCAGCCCACCCTGGGGAGAGCAGTACTTC

J gene: TRBJ2-1
D gene: -
V gene: TRBV3-1
clone size: -
CDR3 protein: CASSQGAGTYNEQFF
CDR3 DNA: TGTGCCAGCAGCCAAGGCGCAGGAACCTACAATGAGCAGTTCTTC